The rows below give T cell receptor beta chains drawn from one sample of a study of T-cell memory formation after mild COVID-19. Each CDR3 protein is one row after TCRdb ran MiXCR on the 5' RACE reads. The top ten hold around 28% of the sample, which has about 110,000 distinct CDR3 sequences, more than 15% seen once. Sequenced sample: PBMCs or a T cell subset sorted from them (not recorded which). The receptors come from an adult woman who had mild COVID-19 (a few samples of this study predate the infection). Cell type and time point are not known. The CDR3 runs from the conserved cysteine through the conserved F or W. The D gene is left open where the match is weak. Size is omitted from some rows. Given values are once, few, many or a class for expanded clones.

clone size: -
J gene: TRBJ1-1
V gene: TRBV4-2
D gene: -
CDR3 protein: CASSQPSHRVGAPNTEAFF
CDR3 DNA: TGTGCCAGCAGCCAACCGTCACACAGGGTTGGGGCCCCGAACACTGAAGCTTTCTTT

clone size: few
J gene: TRBJ2-7
V gene: TRBV13
D gene: -
CDR3 protein: CASSSGQYEQYF
CDR3 DNA: TGTGCCAGCAGCTCCGGACAGTACGAGCAGTACTTC

clone size: -
J gene: TRBJ1-2
V gene: TRBV5-5
D gene: -
CDR3 protein: CASSLVSHSPNYGYTF
CDR3 DNA: TGTGCCAGCAGCTTGGTATCGCACAGTCCTAACTATGGCTACACCTTC

clone size: few
J gene: TRBJ1-6
V gene: TRBV6-4
D gene: -
CDR3 protein: CASSASDTADNSPLHF
CDR3 DNA: TGTGCCAGCAGTGCCTCGGACACCGCGGATAATTCACCCCTCCACTTT

clone size: -
J gene: TRBJ2-2
V gene: TRBV15
D gene: -
CDR3 protein: CATSRDRGVAGELFF
CDR3 DNA: TGTGCCACCAGCAGAGATCGTGGGGTTGCCGGGGAGCTGTTTTTT

clone size: few
J gene: TRBJ2-7
V gene: TRBV7-6
D gene: -
CDR3 protein: CASSLAVRNEQYF
CDR3 DNA: TGTGCCAGCAGCTTAGCGGTTAGGAACGAGCAGTACTTC

clone size: few
J gene: TRBJ2-7
V gene: TRBV9
D gene: -
CDR3 protein: CASSSRQSNEQYF
CDR3 DNA: TGTGCCAGCAGCTCCCGACAGTCCAACGAGCAGTACTTC

clone size: few
J gene: TRBJ2-1
V gene: TRBV7-8
D gene: -
CDR3 protein: CASSPYGTRQFF
CDR3 DNA: TGTGCCAGCAGCCCGTACGGGACTCGACAGTTCTTC

clone size: -
J gene: TRBJ2-7
V gene: TRBV5-5
D gene: -
CDR3 protein: CASSSAGAADLLEQYF
CDR3 DNA: TGTGCCAGCAGCTCGGCGGGGGCGGCTGATTTGTTGGAGCAGTACTTC

clone size: -
J gene: TRBJ1-1
V gene: TRBV4-3
D gene: -
CDR3 protein: CASSQDRGRSTEAFF
CDR3 DNA: TGCGCCAGCAGCCAAGATCGGGGACGGAGCACTGAAGCTTTCTTT

clone size: -
J gene: TRBJ2-7
V gene: TRBV3-1
D gene: -
CDR3 protein: CASSSPSQGSHEQYF
CDR3 DNA: TGTGCCAGCAGTTCCCCTTCCCAGGGAAGCCACGAGCAGTACTTC

clone size: few
J gene: TRBJ2-2
V gene: TRBV20-1
D gene: -
CDR3 protein: CSAPFAGNTGELFF
CDR3 DNA: TGCAGTGCCCCCTTCGCGGGGAACACCGGGGAGCTGTTTTTT

clone size: -
J gene: TRBJ2-1
V gene: TRBV7-9
D gene: TRBD1
CDR3 protein: CASSFRDRAYNEQFF
CDR3 DNA: TGTGCCAGCAGCTTTCGGGACAGAGCCTACAATGAGCAGTTCTTC

clone size: few
J gene: TRBJ2-3
V gene: TRBV7-2
D gene: TRBD2
CDR3 protein: CASTKAGFTDTQYF
CDR3 DNA: TGTGCCAGCACCAAAGCGGGGTTCACAGATACGCAGTATTTT

clone size: -
J gene: TRBJ1-1
V gene: TRBV25-1
D gene: -
CDR3 protein: CASSEIGDVRTEAFF
CDR3 DNA: TGTGCCAGCAGTGAAATCGGGGATGTAAGAACTGAAGCTTTCTTT

clone size: few
J gene: TRBJ2-7
V gene: TRBV4-1
D gene: TRBD1
CDR3 protein: CASSQAGTGDYEQYF
CDR3 DNA: TGCGCCAGCAGCCAAGCCGGGACAGGGGACTACGAGCAGTACTTC

clone size: -
J gene: TRBJ1-1
V gene: TRBV7-9
D gene: -
CDR3 protein: CASSPPAAEAFF
CDR3 DNA: TGTGCCAGCAGCCCGCCGGCCGCTGAAGCTTTCTTT

clone size: few
J gene: TRBJ2-1
V gene: TRBV11-2
D gene: -
CDR3 protein: CASSLDPTYLEHQGEQFF
CDR3 DNA: TGTGCCAGCAGCTTAGATCCCACCTATCTGGAGCATCAGGGTGAGCAGTTCTTC

clone size: -
J gene: TRBJ2-5
V gene: TRBV11-2
D gene: -
CDR3 protein: CASSPEYGSRETQYF
CDR3 DNA: TGTGCCAGCAGCCCCGAGTACGGGAGTCGGGAGACCCAGTACTTC

clone size: -
J gene: TRBJ2-1
V gene: TRBV29-1
D gene: -
CDR3 protein: CSVEGRGVWNEQFF
CDR3 DNA: TGCAGCGTTGAGGGTAGGGGAGTGTGGAATGAGCAGTTCTTC

clone size: few
J gene: TRBJ2-1
V gene: TRBV3-1
D gene: -
CDR3 protein: CASTVGGSSYNEQFF
CDR3 DNA: TGTGCCAGCACCGTCGGGGGAAGCTCCTACAATGAGCAGTTCTTC

clone size: -
J gene: TRBJ2-3
V gene: TRBV24-1
D gene: -
CDR3 protein: CATIGGVGTDTQYF
CDR3 DNA: TGTGCCACCATCGGCGGGGTTGGTACAGATACGCAGTATTTT

clone size: -
J gene: TRBJ1-1
V gene: TRBV6-5
D gene: TRBD1
CDR3 protein: CASGGGWNTEAFF
CDR3 DNA: TGTGCCAGCGGAGGGGGCTGGAACACTGAAGCTTTCTTT

clone size: -
J gene: TRBJ1-1
V gene: TRBV6-5
D gene: -
CDR3 protein: CASSYSLPSAEAFF
CDR3 DNA: TGTGCCAGCAGTTACTCTCTGCCTAGCGCTGAAGCTTTCTTT

clone size: few
J gene: TRBJ2-1
V gene: TRBV6-5
D gene: -
CDR3 protein: CASSYGNNEQFF
CDR3 DNA: TGTGCCAGCAGTTACGGGAACAATGAGCAGTTCTTC

clone size: -
J gene: TRBJ1-2
V gene: TRBV27
D gene: TRBD1
CDR3 protein: CASGAGGGHGYTF
CDR3 DNA: TGTGCCAGCGGGGCAGGGGGTGGGCATGGCTACACCTTC

clone size: -
J gene: TRBJ2-5
V gene: TRBV18
D gene: -
CDR3 protein: CASSPETETQYF
CDR3 DNA: TGTGCCAGCTCACCGGAAACAGAGACCCAGTACTTC

clone size: -
J gene: TRBJ2-7
V gene: TRBV5-1
D gene: -
CDR3 protein: CASSSRDWNYEQYF
CDR3 DNA: TGCGCCAGCAGCTCTCGGGACTGGAACTACGAGCAGTACTTC

clone size: -
J gene: TRBJ1-2
V gene: TRBV6-6
D gene: TRBD1
CDR3 protein: CASSYGGQGRGIDGYTF
CDR3 DNA: TGTGCCAGCAGTTACGGGGGACAGGGGCGAGGTATCGACGGCTACACCTTC

clone size: few
J gene: TRBJ1-1
V gene: TRBV29-1
D gene: -
CDR3 protein: CSVWTENTEAFF
CDR3 DNA: TGCAGCGTTTGGACTGAGAACACTGAAGCTTTCTTT

clone size: -
J gene: TRBJ2-1
V gene: TRBV5-1
D gene: TRBD2
CDR3 protein: CASSLQRDLYNEQFF
CDR3 DNA: TGCGCCAGCAGCTTACAGCGGGACCTCTACAATGAGCAGTTCTTC

clone size: -
J gene: TRBJ2-1
V gene: TRBV7-6
D gene: -
CDR3 protein: CASSPSRGADEQFF
CDR3 DNA: TGTGCCAGCAGCCCGAGTAGGGGGGCAGATGAGCAGTTCTTC

clone size: medium-sized
J gene: TRBJ1-3
V gene: TRBV7-8
D gene: -
CDR3 protein: CASSLAGGTGNTIYF
CDR3 DNA: TGTGCCAGCAGCTTAGCAGGGGGAACTGGAAACACCATATATTTT

clone size: -
J gene: TRBJ2-3
V gene: TRBV24-1
D gene: TRBD1
CDR3 protein: CAKAYRDRETDTQYF
CDR3 DNA: TGTGCCAAGGCATACCGGGACAGGGAAACAGATACGCAGTATTTT

clone size: few
J gene: TRBJ1-2
V gene: TRBV27
D gene: TRBD1
CDR3 protein: CASQGTGYGYTF
CDR3 DNA: TGTGCCAGCCAGGGGACAGGCTATGGCTACACCTTC